This TCR beta chain was sequenced in a study of cytomegalovirus exposure and HLA in healthy donors. Overall study results and limits: Exclusion as indistinguishable affected some V segments, including TRBV6-2 and TRBV6-3. Prior analysis indicated that the majority of TCR beta V segments exhibited productivity approximately 87% or approximately 30% of the time.

PCR used 60 Vbeta primers and 13 Jbeta primers. Measured with immunoSEQ multiplex PCR; TCRdb has only the in-frame clones, and not every one. The top ten hold just under 3% of the sample, which has 55,000 to 80,000 clones, roughly 80% seen once. Germline CDR1 and CDR2: MDHEN and SYDVKM. The ends lost 5 bases at V and 4 bases at J; junction bases unmatched: 13. The CDR3 is made up of 18 amino acids. This clone was counted between two and nine times. The antigen is unknown. The chain recombines TRBV28 with TRBJ2-6, with 8 bases fitting TRBD1. The sequence was obtained from a woman in her 30s in good health and CMV-seronegative. The sequencing input was PBMCs. The CDR3 nucleotides are TGTGCCAGCAGTCCAATGCTTGGACAGGGTGACGGGGCCAACGTCCTGACTTTC. Translation gives CASSPMLGQGDGANVLTF.